This is a list of T cell receptor beta chains from one sample in a study of cytomegalovirus exposure and HLA in healthy donors. Here immunoSEQ multiplex PCR was the method, and the copy in TCRdb shows in-frame clones only, minus some. The data show some 120,000 clones, 82% seen once. The source material was PBMCs. These receptors originate from a woman aged 18-29 years in good health and CMV-seronegative. Each CDR3 is given with its conserved first and last residue. The D gene is left open where the match is weak. Clone sizes are given selectively: once, few, many, or a class where the clone is expanded.

>TRBV2|few|TRBJ1-1|TRBD1
CASDATGSTEAFF
TGTGCCTCGGACGCGACAGGGTCCACTGAAGCTTTCTTT
>TRBV6-4|.|TRBJ1-5|.
CASSRSQPQHF
TGTGCCAGCAGTCGGAGTCAGCCCCAGCATTTT
>TRBV5-4|.|TRBJ2-1|.
CASSIYGSGEYNEQFF
TGTGCCAGCAGCATTTACGGGAGTGGGGAATACAATGAGCAGTTCTTC
>TRBV7-2|.|TRBJ2-7|TRBD2
CASSLAAREIYEQYF
TGTGCCAGCAGTTTAGCGGCGCGGGAGATATACGAGCAGTACTTC
>TRBV7-2|.|TRBJ2-6|.
CASSLVRGASGANVLTF
TGTGCCAGCAGCTTAGTCCGGGGAGCATCTGGGGCCAACGTCCTGACTTTC
>TRBV27|.|TRBJ1-1|.
CASSFGGWTEAFF
TGTGCCAGCAGTTTTGGGGGCTGGACTGAAGCTTTCTTT
>TRBV9|.|TRBJ2-7|TRBD1
CASSVEGTGAYEQYF
TGTGCCAGCAGCGTAGAGGGGACAGGGGCCTACGAGCAGTACTTC
>TRBV7-2|.|TRBJ2-1|TRBD1
CASSLVTGGGEQFF
TGTGCCAGCAGCTTAGTTACAGGGGGCGGTGAGCAGTTCTTC
>TRBV5-4|few|TRBJ1-1|.
CATIGPSGNTEAFF
TGTGCCACAATCGGCCCGTCGGGGAACACTGAAGCTTTCTTT
>TRBV5-1|.|TRBJ1-2|TRBD1
CASSLTLTGAGGYTF
TGCGCCAGCAGCTTGACCCTGACAGGGGCGGGAGGCTACACCTTC
>TRBV2|.|TRBJ1-2|TRBD1
CASSELRTGINYGYTF
TGTGCCAGCAGTGAATTGAGGACAGGGATAAACTATGGCTACACCTTC
>TRBV19|.|TRBJ1-2|.
CASRPGPNYGYTF
TGTGCCAGTAGACCAGGTCCTAACTATGGCTACACCTTC
>TRBV11-2|.|TRBJ1-4|TRBD1
CASSSGTDHNEKLFF
TGTGCCAGCAGCTCCGGGACAGACCATAATGAAAAACTGTTTTTT
>TRBV5-1|.|TRBJ1-1|TRBD1
CASSPGPLARQGLNTEAFF
TGCGCCAGCAGCCCGGGACCGTTAGCCCGACAGGGGTTGAACACTGAAGCTTTCTTT
>TRBV18|.|TRBJ1-1|.
CASSIVGGDTEAFF
TGTGCCAGCTCAATTGTCGGGGGAGACACTGAAGCTTTCTTT
>TRBV7-9|.|TRBJ1-6|.
CAGRADGNSPLHF
TGTGCTGGGCGGGCGGATGGGAATTCACCCCTCCACTTT
>TRBV9|.|TRBJ1-2|.
CASSDRQIANYGYTF
TGTGCCAGCAGCGATCGACAGATCGCTAACTATGGCTACACCTTC
>TRBV7-2|.|TRBJ1-1|TRBD1
CASSLVLRTGKDTEAFF
TGTGCCAGCAGCTTAGTTCTGCGGACAGGGAAGGACACTGAAGCTTTCTTT
>TRBV7-3|few|TRBJ1-2|.
CASSTAHGQDYGYTF
TGTGCCAGCAGCACAGCCCATGGGCAGGATTATGGCTACACCTTC
>TRBV5-1|.|TRBJ1-1|.
CASSLDRVNTEAFF
TGCGCCAGCAGCCTGGACAGAGTGAACACTGAAGCTTTCTTT
>TRBV9|.|TRBJ1-3|TRBD1
CASSAVETGGGNTIYF
TGTGCCAGCAGCGCCGTCGAGACAGGGGGCGGAAACACCATATATTTT
>TRBV6-5|.|TRBJ1-2|TRBD1
CASSYSQGARGYTF
TGTGCCAGCAGTTACTCTCAGGGGGCTCGGGGCTACACCTTC
>TRBV29-1|.|TRBJ1-1|TRBD1
CSVGTQTGDTEAFF
TGCAGCGTTGGGACCCAGACAGGGGACACTGAAGCTTTCTTT
>TRBV6-5|.|TRBJ1-1|.
CASSYRWVGDTEAFF
TGTGCCAGCAGTTACCGCTGGGTAGGGGACACTGAAGCTTTCTTT
>TRBV7-8|.|TRBJ2-7|TRBD1
CASSPFGQEIPEQYF
TGTGCCAGCAGCCCTTTTGGACAGGAGATCCCCGAGCAGTACTTC
>TRBV7-9|.|TRBJ2-7|.
CASSFPGRGSGLSSYEQYF
TGTGCCAGCAGCTTCCCTGGCCGCGGAAGCGGGCTAAGCTCCTACGAGCAGTACTTC
>TRBV6-1|.|TRBJ2-7|TRBD2
CASSPGTSGSYEQYF
TGTGCCAGCAGTCCCGGGACTAGCGGCTCCTACGAGCAGTACTTC
>TRBV19|.|TRBJ1-3|.
CAGGESSGNTIYF
TGTGCCGGGGGGGAGAGCTCTGGAAACACCATATATTTT
>TRBV19|once|TRBJ1-5|.
CASSSQDKAYSNQPQHF
TGTGCCAGTAGTTCACAGGACAAAGCGTATAGCAATCAGCCCCAGCATTTT
>TRBV19|few|TRBJ2-5|TRBD1
CASSTGTVFQETQYF
TGTGCCAGTAGTACAGGGACAGTTTTCCAAGAGACCCAGTACTTC
>TRBV5-4|.|TRBJ1-5|.
CASRSTRDTARGRPQHF
TGTGCCAGCAGATCTACCCGGGACACAGCTCGGGGACGGCCCCAGCATTTT
>TRBV5-1|.|TRBJ1-2|.
CASSLRGEEGYTF
TGCGCCAGCAGCTTGCGAGGGGAGGAAGGCTACACCTTC
>TRBV27|.|TRBJ2-3|.
CASSFGGSTYTQYF
TGTGCCAGCAGTTTTGGAGGTTCGACGTATACGCAGTATTTT
>TRBV12-5|.|TRBJ2-6|TRBD1
CASGGQSGANVLTF
TGTGCTAGTGGGGGACAGTCTGGGGCCAACGTCCTGACTTTC
>TRBV5-1|.|TRBJ2-6|.
CASSLSWSSGANGLTF
TGCGCCAGCAGCTTGTCCTGGAGCTCTGGGGCCAACGGCCTGACTTTC
>TRBV2|.|TRBJ2-3|TRBD2
CASSEWASGFSTDTQYF
TGTGCCAGCAGTGAGTGGGCTAGCGGGTTCAGCACAGATACGCAGTATTTT
>TRBV5-4|.|TRBJ1-2|.
CALLDGGGGYTF
TGTGCCCTTCTCGACGGGGGAGGTGGCTACACCTTC
>TRBV5-1|.|TRBJ1-4|.
CASSLVPNAGEKLFF
TGCGCCAGCAGCTTGGTCCCGAACGCGGGGGAAAAACTGTTTTTT
>TRBV7-6|.|TRBJ2-7|.
CASSSGLSDEQYF
TGTGCCAGCAGCTCTGGACTATCGGACGAGCAGTACTTC
>TRBV5-5|.|TRBJ1-4|.
CASSLVVHGGVEKLFF
TGTGCCAGCAGCTTGGTGGTGCATGGAGGGGTTGAAAAACTGTTTTTT